This TCR beta chain was sequenced for a study of identical twins. V dropped 6 bases and J dropped 0 bases, with 9 bases sitting between them. There are 14 residues in the CDR3. Unique molecular identifiers were present on the cDNA, which also gained a universal primer site by template switching. TCRdb re-called the 5' RACE reads through MiXCR, storing one row per CDR3 protein. The sample yields 450,000 to 500,000 distinct CDR3 sequences, over 11% seen once. Findings of the study overall: Partly confounded zero-insertion analyses could result from invariant MAIT and iNKT cells.

This clonotype has a count of ten or more. What it binds is not known. These data also featured in a second study, about yellow fever vaccine responses in identical twins.

The chain combines TRBV12-3 or TRBV12-4 with TRBJ2-1; tentative D call: TRBD2 (6 bases). The sample taken for sequencing was CD4+ T cells sorted from blood. The sequence came from a woman between 18 and 29 years old in good health. The CDR3 coding sequence is TGTGCCAGCAGGGCGGGGAGCTCCTACAATGAGCAGTTCTTC. Encoded protein: CASRAGSSYNEQFF.